The 26 T cell receptor beta chains below were found in one sample sequenced in a study of T cell changes during pregnancy in multiple sclerosis. The table came from immunoSEQ multiplex PCR; TCRdb's copy has only in-frame clones and leaves some out. This table holds 75,000 to 90,000 clones, about nine tenths found once. The sample here was PBMCs, taken in the first trimester of pregnancy. Source of these receptors: a female donor in good health, serving as a control in a pregnancy study. Some clones in this sample may be carry-over from other donors' samples.

The chain recombines TRBV11-3 with TRBJ1-4; no reliable D call. This CDR3 is built from 12 residues. V gave up 1 base and J gave up 10 bases, with 7 bases separating them. Germline CDR1 and CDR2: SGHNT and YENEEA. CDR3 in DNA: TGTGCCAGCAGCTTAGTTTTCGGAAAACTGTTTTTT. Translating it yields CASSLVFGKLFF.

The chain recombines TRBV27 with TRBJ1-5, with D possibly matching TRBD1 (5 bases). V lost 6 bases and J lost 6, with 18 bases in between. The germline V gene encodes CDR1 MNHEY and CDR2 SMNVEV (reference sequence). The CDR3 length is 15 residues. The CDR3, as DNA: TGTGCCAGCAGCCCTCGGAGGGGTCTCTTTCAGCCCCAGCATTTT. Its protein product is CASSPRRGLFQPQHF.

In regard to this clone: The DNA is omitted, as the CDR3 cannot be located on it reliably, and the CDR3 follows TCRdb's listing. The chain has TRBV27 and TRBJ1-6; the table's D call, TRBD1, was not checked against the DNA. The CDR3 extends over 14 residues, inclusive of both ends. Germline V gene data show CDR1 as MNHEY and CDR2 as SMNVEV (reference sequence). This CDR3 is CASSFGQGNSPPHF.

The chain is built from TRBV7-9 and TRBJ2-5, with 7 bases that match TRBD2. V was pared by 6 bases and J by 0 bases, with 7 bases of the junction left unmatched. This CDR3 comprises 15 residues. Germline V gives CDR1 SEHNR, CDR2 FQNEAQ (reference sequence). CDR3 DNA: TGTGCCAGCAGGTTTACTAGCGTCAACCAAGAGACCCAGTACTTC. It encodes CASRFTSVNQETQYF.

A few counts support this clone. V gene TRBV7-2 combines with J gene TRBJ2-1; 7 nucleotides line up with TRBD2. The V and J ends lost 5 bases and 3 bases, in that order; junction bases with no gene match: 10. The germline CDR1 and CDR2 sequences are SGHTA and FQGNSA. The CDR3 loop spans 16 amino acids. CDR3 nucleotides: TGTGCCAGCAGCCGATCCCGCGGGAGTATCTACAATGAGCAGTTCTTC. Translating it yields CASSRSRGSIYNEQFF. Variable domain in full (rest from reference TRBV7-2 and TRBJ2-1): GAGVSQSPSNKVTEKGKDVELRCDPISGHTALYWYRQSLGQGLEFLIYFQGNSAPDKSGLPSDRFSAERTGGSVSTLTIQRTQQEDSAVYLCASSRSRGSIYNEQFFGPGTRLTVL.

The chain uses TRBV19 and TRBJ2-5; 13 bases match TRBD2. Trimming removed 4 bases from V and 5 bases from J; junction bases left unmatched: 10. The length of the CDR3 is 17 residues. Germline assignment: CDR1 LNHDA and CDR2 SQIVND (reference sequence). This CDR3 is CASSTRTSGGPLETQYF. The CDR3 region has the DNA TGTGCCAGTAGTACACGGACTAGCGGGGGACCACTGGAGACCCAGTACTTC.

The chain couples TRBV6-1 to TRBJ1-5; a possible D gene is TRBD1 (5 bases). Germline V gene lookup returns CDR1 MNHNS and CDR2 SASEGT. The CDR3 spans 19 residues. The V gene lost 2 bases and the J gene lost 4 bases, with 24 bases spanning the gap. Here the CDR3 DNA reads TGTGCCAGCAGTGAAAGGGGCCTATCCGGGATCGGGAGGAATCAGCCCCAGCATTTT. Translation gives CASSERGLSGIGRNQPQHF.

The chain employs TRBV11-3 and TRBJ2-3, with D maybe TRBD2 (5 bases). The V end lost 5 bases, the J end lost 4 bases, and 13 bases lay between the germline ends. CDR1 is SGHNT, CDR2 YENEEA, per germline. The CDR3 loop spans 14 amino acids. CDR3 DNA sequence: TGTGCCAGCAGCCCTAGCTCGGTAGCAGATACGCAGTATTTT. Protein sequence: CASSPSSVADTQYF.

The chain carries TRBV28 and TRBJ2-2; D possibly corresponds to TRBD1 (6 bases). Germline assignment: CDR1 MDHEN and CDR2 SYDVKM. The CDR3 extends over 15 amino acids. The V gene lost 6 bases and the J gene lost 7 bases, with 18 bases spanning the gap. In DNA form, the CDR3 reads TGTGCCAGCAGGTCCTACAGGGCGCGGGTCGGGGAGCTGTTTTTT. It yields the protein CASRSYRARVGELFF.

The genes are TRBV6-5 and TRBJ2-7; weak D call: TRBD2 (6 bases). V was cut by 0 bases and J by 2 bases, with 14 bases left in between. The CDR3 length is 16 residues. Germline CDR1 MNHEY, CDR2 SVGAGI. CDR3 bases: TGTGCCAGCAGTTACTCGGGTTCCGGGAGCACCTACGAGCAGTACTTC. This encodes CASSYSGSGSTYEQYF.

This chain connects TRBV30 to TRBJ2-1; TRBD2 might be the D (5 bases). CDR1 GTSNPN and CDR2 SVGIG come from the germline V gene (reference sequence). V was cut by 3 bases and J by 0 bases, with 12 bases left in between. CDR3 size: 15 residues. The CDR3 region has the DNA TGTGCCTGGAGCTTGCCGGGGAGCTCCTACAATGAGCAGTTCTTC. Translated: CAWSLPGSSYNEQFF. The complete variable domain, with remaining parts taken from reference TRBV30 and TRBJ2-1, reads SQTIHQWPATLVQPVGSPLSLECTVEGTSNPNLYWYRQAAGRGLQLLFYSVGIGQISSEVPQNLSASRPQDRQFILSSKKLLLSDSGFYLCAWSLPGSSYNEQFFGPGTRLTVL.

The V call is TRBV7-9, the J call TRBJ1-6; 9 positions agree with TRBD1. The CDR3 runs 14 residues. Germline V gene sequence: CDR1 SEHNR, CDR2 FQNEAQ (reference sequence). Unmatched junction bases numbered 2, after V lost 4 bases and J lost 7 bases. The CDR3 coding sequence is TGTGCCAGCAGCTACAGGGGGCGGAATTCACCCCTCCACTTT. It encodes CASSYRGRNSPLHF.

The chain joins TRBV4-1 to TRBJ2-5; 9 positions match TRBD1. Germline V CDR1 and CDR2: MGHRA, YSYEKL. The CDR3 loop spans 15 amino acids. Germline trimming cut 4 bases from V and 4 bases from J; bases unmatched to any gene: 7. Here the CDR3 reads CASSRITGGGETQYF. The CDR3, as DNA: TGCGCCAGCAGCCGCATAACAGGGGGCGGAGAGACCCAGTACTTC.

The chain is built from TRBV5-8 and TRBJ1-5; the D gene is possibly TRBD1 (6 bases). The CDR3 extends over 14 amino acids. Germline CDR1 and CDR2: SGHTS and YDEGEE. Trimming removed 2 bases at V and 5 bases at J, with 11 bases between. CDR3 coding DNA: TGTGCCAGCAGCTTCGAACAGGGATATCAGCCCCAGCATTTT. Translating it yields CASSFEQGYQPQHF.

The CDR3 sequence is CSVTDGQRLFF. The CDR3 coding sequence is TGCAGCGTGACGGACGGACAAAGGCTGTTTTTT. The rearrangement joins TRBV29-1 to TRBJ2-2; D may be TRBD1 (5 bases). Germline V gene sequence: CDR1 SQVTM, CDR2 ANQGSEA. The CDR3 runs 11 residues. V lost 6 bases, J lost 13 bases, and 15 bases lay in between.

The chain couples TRBV7-2 to TRBJ2-5, with 10 bases aligning to TRBD1. Trimming at V came to 2 bases and at J to 5 bases, leaving 5 bases not matched to a gene. Germline CDR1 reads SGHTA; CDR2 reads FQGNSA. This CDR3 region has 15 residues. The CDR3 sequence is CASSLWGQGWETQYF. The CDR3 DNA sequence: TGTGCCAGCAGCTTATGGGGACAGGGGTGGGAGACCCAGTACTTC.

V and J are TRBV29-1 and TRBJ1-1; D perhaps matches TRBD1 (5 bases). The CDR3 runs 12 residues. In germline, CDR1 is SQVTM, CDR2 ANQGSEA. V gave up 4 bases and J gave up 5 bases, with 11 bases separating them. The DNA for the CDR3 is TGCAGCGTTGTTGCAGGGCGGACTGAAGCTTTCTTT. Amino acid sequence: CSVVAGRTEAFF.

The chain has TRBV15 and TRBJ1-5; D unclear. V gave up 0 bases and J gave up 5 bases, with 5 bases separating them. This CDR3 is built from 13 residues. The V gene's germline CDR1 is LNHNV and CDR2 YYDKDF (reference sequence). The CDR3 is CATSRDRYQPQHF. CDR3 DNA: TGTGCCACCAGCAGAGACCGGTATCAGCCCCAGCATTTT. The complete variable domain, with remaining parts taken from reference TRBV15 and TRBJ1-5, reads DAMVIQNPRYQVTQFGKPVTLSCSQTLNHNVMYWYQQKSSQAPKLLFHYYDKDFNNEADTPDNFQSRRPNTSFCFLDIRSPGLGDTAMYLCATSRDRYQPQHFGDGTRLSIL.

The chain joins TRBV9 to TRBJ2-3; TRBD2 aligns across 16 bases. V was pared by 5 bases and J by 7 bases, with 4 bases of the junction left unmatched. Germline CDR1 and CDR2: SGDLS and YYNGEE. This CDR3 is 15 amino acids long. CDR3 sequence: CASSGTSGGANTQYF. The CDR3 DNA reads as TGTGCCAGCAGTGGGACTAGCGGGGGGGCGAATACGCAGTATTTT.

The sample holds one count of this clone. The CDR3 coding sequence is TGCAGCGTCCCGAAGGGACAGGGGAACTATGGCTACACCTTC. It translates to CSVPKGQGNYGYTF. The rearrangement joins TRBV29-1 to TRBJ1-2, with 10 bases matching TRBD1. The ends lost 6 bases at V and 2 bases at J; junction bases unmatched: 6. CDR1 and CDR2 from the germline V gene are SQVTM and ANQGSEA. The CDR3 spans 14 residues.

The chain is built from TRBV27 and TRBJ1-6; 7 bases fit TRBD1. V lost 2 bases and J lost 5; bases outside the gene matches: 12. The length of the CDR3 is 18 residues. CDR1 is MNHEY and CDR2 is SMNVEV in the germline V gene (reference sequence). CDR3 nucleotide sequence: TGTGCCAGCAGTTTACGCTCACAGAATCAGGGGGATAATTCACCCCTCCACTTT. Its protein is CASSLRSQNQGDNSPLHF.

The V gene is TRBV15, the J gene TRBJ2-1; the match to TRBD2 covers 9 bases. The germline V gene encodes CDR1 LNHNV and CDR2 YYDKDF (reference sequence). The J segment lost 8 bases and the V segment lost 0 bases, leaving 14 bases of the junction unmatched. The CDR3 covers 18 residues. DNA of the CDR3: TGTGCCACCAGCAGAGAATTCCTTAGTAGCGGGAGCAAATATGAGCAGTTCTTC. It translates to CATSREFLSSGSKYEQFF.

The CDR3 DNA sequence: TGCGCCAGCAGCCAAGGGGAGCCCCCTTCAGAGCAGTACTTC. Residues: CASSQGEPPSEQYF. This sequence joins TRBV4-1 and TRBJ2-7; the D gene is possibly TRBD2 (5 bases). The CDR3 totals 14 residues. V was shortened by 1 base and J by 7 bases, with 14 bases between the two germline ends. Germline CDR1 and CDR2: MGHRA and YSYEKL.

The chain recombines TRBV5-5 with TRBJ1-4; D may be TRBD1 (5 bases). Trimming removed 1 base at V and 0 bases at J, with 13 bases between. In germline, CDR1 is SGHKS, CDR2 YYEKEE (reference sequence). This CDR3 comprises 17 residues. CDR3 residues: CASSLQGGMSTNEKLFF. The CDR3 DNA reads TGTGCCAGCAGCTTGCAGGGAGGGATGTCAACTAATGAAAAACTGTTTTTT. The full variable domain, in which reference TRBV5-5 and TRBJ1-4 provide the parts outside the CDR3, is DAGVTQSPTHLIKTRGQQVTLRCSPISGHKSVSWYQQVLGQGPQFIFQYYEKEERGRGNFPDRFSARQFPNYSSELNVNALLLGDSALYLCASSLQGGMSTNEKLFFGSGTQLSVL.

V and J are TRBV5-5 and TRBJ1-2; 9 bases align to TRBD1. There are 14 residues in the CDR3. The trim removed 4 bases at V and 8 bases at J, leaving 9 bases unmatched. Germline V gene sequence: CDR1 SGHKS, CDR2 YYEKEE (reference sequence). The CDR3 nucleotides read TGTGCCAGCAGCCCTCCCGGGACAGGGATCGGCTACACCTTC. It is translated as CASSPPGTGIGYTF.

The J gene is TRBJ1-2, the V gene TRBV29-1; D might be TRBD1 (5 bases). In germline, CDR1 is SQVTM, CDR2 ANQGSEA. This CDR3 is 10 amino acids long. The V end was cut by 4 bases, the J end by 6 bases, with 6 bases between. This chain's CDR3 is CSVAGNGYTF. DNA for the CDR3: TGCAGCGTTGCAGGGAATGGCTACACCTTC.